This T cell receptor (beta chain) derives from a study of T-cell reconstitution after alpha-beta-depleted transplantation in children. Overall study findings and caveats: It was reported that alpha-beta T cells came from several hundred expanded graft clones (about two months after transplant).

Unique molecular identifiers were used in preparing the TCRbeta library. TCRdb re-derived calls from the PCR reads in MiXCR, one entry per CDR3 protein. The sample holds just under 350,000 distinct CDR3 sequences, 15% to 20% seen once. The CDR3 length is 13 residues. CDR1 and CDR2 (germline): DFQATT, SNEGSKA (reference sequence). Trimming took 5 bases from V and 5 from J; bases not matched to a gene: 5. Note on this clonotype: No antigen is known for it. Given a much more abundant clone one base away, this may be a read error.

This receptor was obtained from a male patient between 2 and 15 years old who had a stem cell transplant for acute lymphoblastic leukemia, so the T cells may come from the graft donor. The chain couples TRBV20-1 to TRBJ2-1; the match to TRBD2 covers 8 bases. The sample was PBMCs, mostly from graft donor cells, taken 360 days after TCRalphabeta/CD19-depleted stem cell transplant. The CDR3: CSAVTSAHNEQFF. In DNA form, the CDR3 reads TGCAGTGCTGTGACTAGCGCTCACAATGAGCAGTTCTTC.